The 22 T cell receptor beta chains listed next were all sequenced from one sample in a study of Ad26.COV2.S vaccination and SARS-CoV-2 variants (dated by TCRdb to the early 2020s). Receptors were amplified or captured by the immunoSEQ multiplex PCR assay. In its TCRdb copy, this immuneACCESS table keeps in-frame sequences only and misses some clones. Where compared with another copy, unresolved V genes explain less than half of these, and the others have no known cause. A total of approximately 340,000 clones appear in this sample, approximately 90% of them only once. The top ten clonotypes cover 3.5% to 4.5% of the sample. According to the study, the label for this sample's time point signals: individuals recovered from natural SARS-CoV-2 infection. Sequenced material: peripheral blood, taken after recovery from COVID-19. The source is a human donor who had recovered from COVID-19.

In this sample, this clone turned up once. This chain links TRBV19 with TRBJ2-2; D assignment may be TRBD1 or TRBD2 (7 bases each). CDR1 and CDR2 (germline): LNHDA, SQIVND (reference sequence). The CDR3 contains 16 residues. Between the trimmed V and J ends, which lost 5 bases and 3 bases, there was a span of 16 bases. The CDR3 DNA is TGTGCCAGTAGTCCCAGATCAGGGGGGGACACCGGGGAGCTGTTTTTT. As protein: CASSPRSGGDTGELFF. Combining the CDR3 with reference TRBV19 and TRBJ2-2 gives the whole variable domain DGGITQSPKYLFRKEGQNVTLSCEQNLNHDAMYWYRQDPGQGLRLIYYSQIVNDFQKGDIAEGYSVSREKKESFPLTVTSAQKNPTAFYLCASSPRSGGDTGELFFGEGSRLTVL.

The chain is built from TRBV19 and TRBJ2-3, with D tentatively TRBD1 or TRBD2 (6 bases each). CDR3 size: 13 residues. Germline V CDR1 and CDR2: LNHDA, SQIVND (reference sequence). The germline V and J ends were trimmed by 7 bases and 4 bases, with 12 bases remaining between them. The CDR3 DNA is TGTGCCAGTAATAACGGGGGCTCAGATACGCAGTATTTT. Translation: CASNNGGSDTQYF.

This chain links TRBV7-2 with TRBJ1-5; no definite D call. V dropped 5 bases and J dropped 5 bases, with 13 bases sitting between them. The CDR3 covers 14 residues. Germline lookup yields CDR1 SGHTA and CDR2 FQGNSA. The CDR3 DNA follows: TGTGCCAGCAGCCCCTTGGGGATAGATCAGCCCCAGCATTTT. Its translation is CASSPLGIDQPQHF.

The chain couples TRBV21-1 to TRBJ1-1. TRBV21-1 is a pseudogene. The CDR3 totals 20 residues. The CDR3 reads CASSNTKGQEARGGNTEAFF. The CDR3 nucleotides read TGTGCCAGCAGCAATACGAAGGGGCAGGAGGCTAGGGGCGGGAACACTGAAGCTTTCTTT.

V gene TRBV7-2 combines with J gene TRBJ2-7, with TRBD1 matching 7 bases. Trimming removed 6 bases from V and 2 bases from J; junction bases left unmatched: 7. This CDR3 comprises 14 residues. Germline loops: CDR1 SGHTA, CDR2 FQGNSA. The DNA for the CDR3 is TGTGCCAGCAGTGCCGGGACAGTTACCTACGAGCAGTACTTC. It is translated as CASSAGTVTYEQYF.

The rearrangement links TRBV7-2 to TRBJ2-5; D not certain. V was trimmed by 0 bases and J by 4 bases, leaving 6 bases between them. The CDR3 loop spans 13 amino acids. Germline-derived CDR1 and CDR2 are SGHTA and FQGNSA. CDR3 nucleotides: TGTGCCAGCAGCTTAGCGGTGGGAGAGACCCAGTACTTC. Protein sequence: CASSLAVGETQYF.

The chain uses TRBV7-9 and TRBJ1-2, with D possibly being TRBD1 (6 bases). Germline loops: CDR1 SEHNR, CDR2 FQNEAQ (reference sequence). The CDR3 extends over 17 amino acids. Trimming cost V 1 base and J 6 bases, with 21 bases left between them. CDR3 bases: TGTGCCAGCAGCTTAGAGGGGGGTGGACCCACCAAGGATGGCTACACCTTC. Translated, it gives CASSLEGGGPTKDGYTF.

The rearrangement joins TRBV5-4 to TRBJ1-6; maybe TRBD1 (5 bases). Germline-derived CDR1 and CDR2 are SGHNT and YYREEE (reference sequence). The CDR3 is 16 residues long. V was clipped by 4 bases and J by 9 bases, with 20 bases between them. CDR3 in DNA: TGTGCCAGCAGCCTCACCCGGGGGAATGTTGGTTCACCCCTCCACTTT. Translating gives CASSLTRGNVGSPLHF.

The chain couples TRBV7-2 to TRBJ1-4, with D unclear. This CDR3 has 16 amino acids. Trimming removed 1 base at V and 0 bases at J, with 9 bases between. Germline V gene lookup returns CDR1 SGHTA and CDR2 FQGNSA. CDR3 DNA sequence: TGTGCCAGCAGCTTAGTGGGGAGAGCAACTAATGAAAAACTGTTTTTT. Its translation: CASSLVGRATNEKLFF.

This chain connects TRBV5-1 to TRBJ1-2; tentatively, D is TRBD1 (5 bases). Deletions cut 4 bases from V and 6 bases from J, with 19 bases between. The germline V gene encodes CDR1 SGHRS and CDR2 YFSETQ. The CDR3 is 15 residues long. In DNA form, the CDR3 reads TGCGCCAGCAGCCTGAGGGACCCAGGCGCCCATGGCTACACCTTC. Translation gives CASSLRDPGAHGYTF.

V is TRBV7-9 and J is TRBJ1-2; weak D call: TRBD1 (5 bases). The CDR3 extends over 16 amino acids. CDR1 and CDR2 (germline): SEHNR, FQNEAQ (reference sequence). Trimming shortened V by 5 bases and J by 3 bases, and 19 bases separated the two germline ends. As DNA, the CDR3 is TGTGCCAGCAGCCCCGCCCAAGGCAGGGCTGACTATGGCTACACCTTC. Translating gives CASSPAQGRADYGYTF.

The chain uses TRBV12-3 or TRBV12-4 and TRBJ2-4; D is unresolved. V was pared by 4 bases and J by 9 bases, with 7 bases between. This CDR3 has 11 amino acids. The DNA for the CDR3 is TGTGCCAGCAGTTCAAATACCATTCAGTACTTC. The encoded protein is CASSSNTIQYF.

The chain joins TRBV6-5 to TRBJ1-1; D is unresolved. V was pared by 8 bases and J by 8 bases, with 15 bases between. This CDR3 has 12 residues. Germline loops: CDR1 MNHEY, CDR2 SVGAGI. The CDR3 DNA sequence: TGTGCCAGCGGCTTCGACGGAACAGAAGCTTTCTTT. The encoded protein is CASGFDGTEAFF.

This chain connects TRBV7-9 to TRBJ1-1; a possible D gene is TRBD1 (6 bases). V dropped 3 bases and J dropped 11 bases, with 13 bases sitting between them. CDR1 and CDR2 (germline): SEHNR, FQNEAQ (reference sequence). The CDR3 covers 12 residues. The CDR3 nucleotides read TGTGCCAGCAGCTTCAGGGGAAGAGGTGCTTTCTTT. As protein: CASSFRGRGAFF.

This clone showed up just a few times. The rearrangement joins TRBV9 to TRBJ1-1; 9 positions agree with TRBD1. Trimming took 0 bases from V and 5 from J; bases not matched to a gene: 14. Germline lookup yields CDR1 SGDLS and CDR2 YYNGEE. The CDR3 extends over 18 amino acids. In DNA form, the CDR3 reads TGTGCCAGCAGCGTAGCGTCTGGACAGGGGTTTTACGGGACTGAAGCTTTCTTT. Its protein product is CASSVASGQGFYGTEAFF.

The chain combines TRBV6-2 or TRBV6-3 with TRBJ1-5, with D uncertain. The V end was cut by 2 bases, the J end by 0 bases, with 2 bases between. Germline V gives CDR1 MNHEY, CDR2 SVGEGT. The CDR3 is 13 residues long. CDR3 sequence: CASSYGSNQPQHF. In nucleotides, the CDR3 is TGTGCCAGCAGTTACGGTAGCAATCAGCCCCAGCATTTT.

This chain's CDR3 is CASSPLEGGSPPYNEQFF. DNA of the CDR3: TGTGCCAGCAGCCCACTTGAGGGGGGCTCCCCCCCATACAATGAGCAGTTCTTC. V and J are TRBV7-9 and TRBJ2-1; the D call may be TRBD1 or TRBD2 (6 bases each). V was pared by 5 bases and J by 4 bases, with 24 bases between. The CDR3 spans 18 residues. CDR1 is SEHNR and CDR2 is FQNEAQ in the germline V gene (reference sequence).

This chain links TRBV9 with TRBJ1-2, with 11 bases that match TRBD1. The CDR3 is made up of 15 amino acids. Looked up from germline, CDR1 is SGDLS and CDR2 is YYNGEE. V lost 2 bases to trimming and J lost 7 bases; unmatched junction nucleotides: 7. CDR3 DNA sequence: TGTGCCAGCAGCGTGCGGACAGGGGGCTCGTCTGGCTACACCTTC. This encodes CASSVRTGGSSGYTF.

The chain uses TRBV29-1 and TRBJ1-1; D gene ambiguous. Germline V gene sequence: CDR1 SQVTM, CDR2 ANQGSEA. The CDR3 runs to 14 residues. Trimming took 3 bases from V and 0 from J, leaving 11 bases between them. The CDR3 loop is CSVDEQPMNTEAFF. In nucleotides, the CDR3 is TGCAGCGTTGATGAACAGCCCATGAACACTGAAGCTTTCTTT.

This clone was recorded only once. The rearrangement joins TRBV5-1 to TRBJ1-1; D unclear. From germline, CDR1 is SGHRS and CDR2 YFSETQ. The V gene lost 1 base and the J gene lost 4 bases, with 11 bases spanning the gap. The CDR3 contains 14 residues. The CDR3 nucleotides are TGCGCCAGCAGCTTGTTGAGGGCGGGCACTGAAGCTTTCTTT. Protein product: CASSLLRAGTEAFF.

V is TRBV5-8 and J is TRBJ1-2; D not certain. The length of the CDR3 is 12 residues. V dropped 0 bases and J dropped 4 bases, with 4 bases sitting between them. Germline loops: CDR1 SGHTS, CDR2 YDEGEE. In nucleotides, the CDR3 is TGTGCCAGCAGCTTGGCCGGCTATGGCTACACCTTC. Protein: CASSLAGYGYTF.

The chain carries TRBV7-6 and TRBJ1-4; D uncertain. Germline CDR1 reads SGHVS; CDR2 reads FNYEAQ. Deletions cut 2 bases from V and 6 bases from J, with 10 bases between. The CDR3 consists of 14 residues. CDR3 in DNA: TGTGCCAGCAGCTTATATGGGAGCGATGAAAAACTGTTTTTT. It yields the protein CASSLYGSDEKLFF. Looking up the rest from reference TRBV7-6 and TRBJ1-4 gives the full variable domain: GAGVSQSPRYKVTKRGQDVALRCDPISGHVSLYWYRQALGQGPEFLTYFNYEAQQDKSGLPNDRFSAERPEGSISTLTIQRTEQRDSAMYRCASSLYGSDEKLFFGSGTQLSVL.